This entry concerns a single TCR beta chain. Its antigen is not known. TCRdb ran MiXCR on the 5' RACE reads and lists one entry per CDR3 protein. This sample carries more than 400,000 distinct CDR3 sequences, over 15% of them seen once, and the ten largest clones take about 12%. These data originate in a study of T-cell memory formation after mild COVID-19. Whole-study results and caveats: Second-wave clones peaking on day 37 lacked confirmed SARS-CoV-2 specificity. The finding that pre-infection memory included some responding clones suggested that cross-reactive memory joined. The study found balanced CD4/CD8 in clones contracting day 15 to 85 and a CD4+ lean in later expanders. Chiefly within CM and EM were the contracting CD4+ clones; CD8+ ones were within EMRA.

Germline CDR1 reads MNHNY; CDR2 reads SVGAGI (reference sequence). This CDR3 is built from 13 residues. V dropped 4 bases and J dropped 3 bases, with 9 bases sitting between them. This receptor was identified in an adult woman who had mild COVID-19 (a few samples of this study predate the infection). Cell type and time point are not known. The sequenced sample consisted of PBMCs or a T cell subset sorted from them (not recorded which). The J gene is TRBJ2-5, the V gene TRBV6-6; tentative D call: TRBD2 (6 bases). CDR3: CASSWGVKETQYF. DNA of the CDR3: TGTGCCAGCAGTTGGGGGGTTAAAGAGACCCAGTACTTC.